This T cell receptor beta chain derives from a study of control samples from healthy donors and cancer patients. The germline V gene has CDR1 SQVTM and CDR2 ANQGSEA. The CDR3 runs to 10 residues. Trimming took 7 bases from V and 10 from J; bases not matched to a gene: 0. Some clones are missing from TCRdb's copy, which holds only in-frame ones; the method was immunoSEQ multiplex PCR. The repertoire consists of about 150,000 clones, with about 94% occurring once and the leading ten covering under 2.5%. The source material was blood. This rearrangement joins TRBV29-1 to TRBJ2-1; 11 positions agree with TRBD2. The TCR sequence derives from a man aged 50 to 60 in good health. Here the CDR3 DNA reads TGCAGCGGACTAGCGGGAGAGCAGTTCTTC. This codes for CSGLAGEQFF.